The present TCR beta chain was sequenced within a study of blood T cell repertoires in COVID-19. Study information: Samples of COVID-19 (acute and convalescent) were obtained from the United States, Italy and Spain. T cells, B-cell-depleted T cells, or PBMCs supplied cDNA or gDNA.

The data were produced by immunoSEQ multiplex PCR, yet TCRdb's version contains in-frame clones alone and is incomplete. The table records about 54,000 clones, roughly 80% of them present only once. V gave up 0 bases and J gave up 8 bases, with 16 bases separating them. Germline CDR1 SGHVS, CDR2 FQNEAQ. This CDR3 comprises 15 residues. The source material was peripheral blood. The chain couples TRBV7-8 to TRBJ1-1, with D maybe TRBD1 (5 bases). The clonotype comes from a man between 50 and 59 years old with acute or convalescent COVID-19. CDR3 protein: CASSLAEVGHREAFF. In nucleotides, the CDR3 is TGTGCCAGCAGCTTAGCCGAGGTGGGGCACAGGGAAGCTTTCTTT.